This entry features one TCR beta chain sequence. Sequencing used immunoSEQ multiplex PCR; TCRdb keeps in-frame clones, though not all of them. The table includes approximately 300,000 clones, about nine tenths detected once. The length of the CDR3 is 14 residues. V lost 6 bases, J lost 0 bases, and 3 bases stayed unmatched. The germline V gene encodes CDR1 SGHRS and CDR2 YFSETQ. The entry originates in a study of blood T cell repertoires in COVID-19. Sequenced input: peripheral blood. This chain connects TRBV5-1 to TRBJ2-7; 10 nucleotides line up with TRBD2. The clonotype was recovered from a man aged 18-30 years with active or convalescent COVID-19. CDR3 DNA sequence: TGCGCCAGCAAACTAGCGGGATACTCCTACGAGCAGTACTTC. Protein: CASKLAGYSYEQYF.